Following are 8 T cell receptor beta chains from one sample sequenced in a study of cytomegalovirus exposure and HLA in healthy donors. The method was immunoSEQ multiplex PCR; TCRdb's version includes in-frame clones alone and lacks a portion of them. This table holds fewer than 350,000 clones, 88% found once. Input material: PBMCs. The receptors were gathered from a woman in her late teens or twenties in good health and CMV-seronegative.

In the case of this clone: This same CDR3 is encoded by further DNA sequences in the sample. The chain has TRBV5-1 and TRBJ2-7, with D unclear. Germline V gene sequence: CDR1 SGHRS, CDR2 YFSETQ. The CDR3 is 12 residues long. Trimming stripped 0 bases from V and 4 bases from J, with 5 bases between. CDR3 DNA sequence: TGCGCCAGCAGCTTGGGAGGTTACGAGCAGTACTTC. Translation gives CASSLGGYEQYF.

The chain recombines TRBV28 with TRBJ1-1; D gene unclear. From germline, CDR1 is MDHEN and CDR2 SYDVKM. This CDR3 is built from 11 residues. Trimming took 7 bases from V and 1 from J, leaving 4 bases between them. The CDR3 nucleotides read TGTGCCAGCAACACGAACACTGAAGCTTTCTTT. Protein product: CASNTNTEAFF.

The chain carries TRBV28 and TRBJ1-1; 7 bases fit TRBD1. V lost 5 bases, J lost 11 bases, and 20 bases stayed unmatched. Germline V gene lookup returns CDR1 MDHEN and CDR2 SYDVKM. This CDR3 has 16 residues. CDR3 DNA sequence: TGTGCCAGCAGTCGACGATCCCCTCGACAGGGAATGGAGGCTTTCTTT. Residues: CASSRRSPRQGMEAFF.

This rearrangement joins TRBV5-4 to TRBJ2-4; no reliable D call. The CDR3 has 13 residues. Trimming shortened V by 0 bases and J by 4 bases, and 5 bases separated the two germline ends. The germline V gene has CDR1 SGHNT and CDR2 YYREEE (reference sequence). Written as DNA, the CDR3 is TGTGCCAGCAGCTTGGCAACTAAAAACATTCAGTACTTC. Residues: CASSLATKNIQYF.

The chain recombines TRBV7-9 with TRBJ2-1; TRBD1 is a possible D gene (6 bases). The V end was cut by 4 bases, the J end by 7 bases, with 14 bases between. The CDR3 is 14 residues long. Germline V gene lookup returns CDR1 SEHNR and CDR2 FQNEAQ (reference sequence). In DNA, the CDR3 is TGTGCCAGCAGCTCTCGAAAGGGGGTGAATGAGCAGTTCTTC. It yields the protein CASSSRKGVNEQFF.

The V gene is TRBV7-9, the J gene TRBJ1-2; the match to TRBD1 covers 7 bases. This CDR3 has 15 residues. The germline gives CDR1 SEHNR, CDR2 FQNEAQ (reference sequence). V lost 0 bases to trimming and J lost 3 bases; unmatched junction nucleotides: 4. The DNA for the CDR3 is TGTGCCAGCAGCTTAGCCGGACAGGCCTACTATGGCTACACCTTC. This gives the protein CASSLAGQAYYGYTF.

The chain carries TRBV4-2 and TRBJ1-5; D is uncertain. CDR3 length: 16 amino acids. The V end was cut by 4 bases, the J end by 0 bases, with 13 bases between. The germline V gene encodes CDR1 LGHNA and CDR2 YNFKEQ. The CDR3 reads CASSLTTGVSNQPQHF. The CDR3 nucleotides read TGTGCCAGCAGCCTTACGACCGGGGTTAGCAATCAGCCCCAGCATTTT.

This chain uses TRBV9 with TRBJ2-1; 7 positions agree with TRBD2. Germline V gives CDR1 SGDLS, CDR2 YYNGEE. This CDR3 is built from 15 residues. The V segment lost 3 bases and the J segment 8 bases; nucleotides outside the gene matches: 11. The CDR3: CASSAGPGRGDEQFF. Written as DNA, the CDR3 is TGTGCCAGCAGCGCCGGGCCGGGGAGGGGAGATGAGCAGTTCTTC.